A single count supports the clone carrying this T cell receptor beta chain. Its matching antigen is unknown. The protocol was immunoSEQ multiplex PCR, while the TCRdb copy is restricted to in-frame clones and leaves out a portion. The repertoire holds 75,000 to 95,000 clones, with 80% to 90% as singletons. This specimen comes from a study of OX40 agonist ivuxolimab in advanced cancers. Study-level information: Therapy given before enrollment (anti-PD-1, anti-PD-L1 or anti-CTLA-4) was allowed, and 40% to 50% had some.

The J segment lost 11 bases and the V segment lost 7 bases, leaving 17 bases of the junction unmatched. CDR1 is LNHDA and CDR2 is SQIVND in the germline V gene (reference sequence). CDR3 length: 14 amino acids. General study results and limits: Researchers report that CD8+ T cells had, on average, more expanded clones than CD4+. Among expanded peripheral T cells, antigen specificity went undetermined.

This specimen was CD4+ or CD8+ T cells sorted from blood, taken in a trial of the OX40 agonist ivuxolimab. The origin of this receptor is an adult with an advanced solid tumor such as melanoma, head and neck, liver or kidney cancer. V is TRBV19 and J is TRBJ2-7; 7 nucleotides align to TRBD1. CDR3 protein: CASTRSRDSHIEYF. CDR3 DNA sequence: TGTGCCAGTACTCGATCCCGGGACAGCCACATCGAGTACTTC.